The 25 T cell receptor beta chains in this list originate from one sample, sequenced in a study of T cell clonality in common variable immunodeficiency. Sequencing was performed with immunoSEQ multiplex PCR; in TCRdb, only in-frame clones are kept and a portion is missing. This sample has about 60,000 clones and no singletons, with 1.5% to 2% in the ten largest. The specimen was peripheral blood mononuclear cells. Receptors were obtained from a person between 18 and 70 years old in good health.

This clone showed up many times. Read data end 3 residues before the CDR3 end; the end is taken from the germline J gene. The genes are TRBV30 and TRBJ2-5; D gene unclear. CDR3 length: 15 residues. V was cut by 3 bases and J by 1 base, with 15 bases left in between. From germline, CDR1 is GTSNPN and CDR2 SVGIG (reference sequence). Partial CDR3 DNA: TGTGCCTGGAGCGAGAATGTACTTACCCAAGAGACC. Encoded protein: CAWSENVLTQET. The CDR3 in its entirety is CAWSENVLTQETQYF.

Many counts were recorded for this clone. The read halts 3 residues ahead of the CDR3 end, with the missing end drawn from the germline J gene. The genes are TRBV19 and TRBJ1-1, with 10 bases matching TRBD1. The CDR3 sequence is 15 residues long. CDR1 and CDR2 from the germline V gene are LNHDA and SQIVND (reference sequence). Losses at the gene ends were 7 bases for V and 0 bases for J; bases not matched to a gene: 5. CDR3 DNA, as far as it was read: TGTGCCAGTACGGACAGGGGGTCCTTGAACACTGAA. Translation: CASTDRGSLNTE. The CDR3 in full is CASTDRGSLNTEAFF.

A note on this clone: The sequence runs out 3 residues before the end of the CDR3; the remainder is reconstructed from the germline J gene. The chain couples TRBV29-1 to TRBJ2-7; 9 bases agree with TRBD1. Trimming removed 6 bases from V and 4 bases from J; junction bases left unmatched: 7. The CDR3 loop spans 13 amino acids. Per germline, CDR1 SQVTM and CDR2 ANQGSEA. The part of the CDR3 DNA that was read is TGCAGCGTCGCGGGACAGGGTTGGTACGAG. Translating gives CSVAGQGWYE. The full CDR3 is CSVAGQGWYEQYF.

This clone has ten or more counts. The missing CDR3 end, 3 residues past where the read stops, is filled in from the germline J gene. The chain links TRBV5-4 to TRBJ2-2; 10 nucleotides match TRBD1. The germline gives CDR1 SGHNT, CDR2 YYREEE (reference sequence). V gave up 2 bases and J gave up 5 bases; unmatched junction bases: 6. The CDR3 totals 16 residues. CDR3 protein: CASSLGTGDPTGELFF. CDR3 bases read: TGTGCCAGCAGCTTAGGGACAGGGGATCCTACCGGGGAG.

To note about this clone: This could be a read error, since a much larger clone is one nucleotide away. From the germline J gene comes the end of the CDR3, since the read stops 3 residues before it. The chain employs TRBV30 and TRBJ2-7; D might be TRBD2 (5 bases). The V end was cut by 2 bases, the J end by 3 bases, with 17 bases between. The CDR3 runs 15 residues. The germline V gene has CDR1 GTSNPN and CDR2 SVGIG (reference sequence). The CDR3 sequence: CAWSPGGASFYEQYF. The sequenced CDR3 bases are TGTGCCTGGAGTCCCGGAGGCGCTAGCTTCTACGAG.

This clone was seen repeatedly, ten times or more. The CDR3 reads CASSYRDTEAFF. The sequenced part of the CDR3 DNA is TGTGCCAGCAGTTACAGGGACACTGAA. The chain employs TRBV12-3 or TRBV12-4 and TRBJ1-1; possibly TRBD1 for D (6 bases). The read comes to an end 3 residues before the CDR3 does, leaving the germline J gene to fill in the end. V was trimmed by 4 bases and J by 3 bases, leaving 6 bases between them. CDR3 length: 12 residues.

This clone was seen many times. The CDR3 is CASSGSGTSGTSSTDTQYF. CDR3 DNA (partial): TGTGCCAGCAGCGGAAGTGGGACTAGCGGGACTTCCTCCACAGATACG. V and J are TRBV2 and TRBJ2-3; 13 bases match TRBD2. Read data end 3 residues before the CDR3 end; the end is taken from the germline J gene. This CDR3 has 19 residues. Per the germline V gene, CDR1 is SNHLY and CDR2 is FYNNEI. V lost 6 bases to trimming and J lost 2 bases; unmatched junction nucleotides: 14.

This clone was seen many times. The read halts 3 residues ahead of the CDR3 end, with the missing end drawn from the germline J gene. The chain recombines TRBV20-1 with TRBJ1-2; 9 bases align to TRBD1. Germline loops: CDR1 DFQATT, CDR2 SNEGSKA (reference sequence). With 6 bases clipped from V and 5 bases from J, the junction kept 13 bases outside the gene matches. The CDR3 consists of 15 residues. Incomplete CDR3 DNA: TGCAGTGCCCCCCGACCCGGGACAGGGCCTTATGGC. Translation: CSAPRPGTGPYG. The whole CDR3 is CSAPRPGTGPYGYTF.

This clone was counted ten times or more. CDR3 DNA (partial): TGTGCCAGTAGTATAGCCCCCAGCGCCGGGGTGAACTACGAG. Protein sequence: CASSIAPSAGVNYE. Given in full, the CDR3 is CASSIAPSAGVNYEQYF. The chain couples TRBV19 to TRBJ2-7; D possibly corresponds to TRBD2 (5 bases). The read ends 3 residues early relative to the CDR3; the germline J gene fills the gap. Germline V gene sequence: CDR1 LNHDA, CDR2 SQIVND (reference sequence). The CDR3 contains 17 residues. With 1 base removed from V and 3 bases from J, the gap between germline ends came to 19 bases.

In this sample, this clone turned up many times. The CDR3 is cut off 3 residues early in the read; its end comes from the germline J gene. V and J are TRBV7-9 and TRBJ2-1; D remains ambiguous. CDR1 is SEHNR, CDR2 FQNEAQ, per germline (reference sequence). Trimming cost V 7 bases and J 8 bases, with 9 bases left between them. This CDR3 contains 11 residues. The covered CDR3 bases are TGTGCCAGCACGCGATTCGATGAG. It codes for CASTRFDE. In full, the CDR3 reads CASTRFDEQFF.

This clone showed up many times. The DNA ends 3 residues before the CDR3 does, and the rest of the CDR3 is filled in from the germline J gene. The V call is TRBV3-1 (or the pseudogene TRBV3-2), the J call TRBJ1-1; D unclear. Trimming cost V 0 bases and J 4 bases, with 9 bases left between them. The germline V gene encodes CDR1 LGHDT and CDR2 YNNKEL (reference sequence). The length of the CDR3 is 14 residues. CDR3 DNA (partial): TGTGCCAGCAGCCAAGAGCTAGATCTCACTGAA. As protein: CASSQELDLTE. The full CDR3 is CASSQELDLTEAFF.

There are many counts of this clone. The read finishes 3 residues shy of the CDR3 end, and the germline J gene is used to complete it. This chain connects TRBV2 to TRBJ2-3, with 14 bases identical to TRBD2. Trimming removed 9 bases from V and 4 bases from J; junction bases left unmatched: 6. CDR3 length: 15 residues. CDR1 is SNHLY, CDR2 FYNNEI, per germline. The CDR3 reads CASHRLAGGADTQYF. CDR3 bases read: TGTGCCAGTCACCGACTAGCGGGAGGGGCAGATACG.

This clone showed up many times. The missing CDR3 end, 3 residues past where the read stops, is filled in from the germline J gene. The J gene is TRBJ1-4, the V gene TRBV20-1; D may be TRBD1 (5 bases). The CDR3 runs 13 residues. V was shortened by 4 bases and J by 7 bases, with 13 bases between the two germline ends. Germline lookup yields CDR1 DFQATT and CDR2 SNEGSKA (reference sequence). The part of the CDR3 DNA that was read is TGCAGTGCTACCGGCCCCGGGGGTGAAAAA. It yields the protein CSATGPGGEK. The full CDR3 protein is CSATGPGGEKLFF.

This clone was recorded many times. Read coverage stops 3 residues before the CDR3 terminus; the germline J gene supplies the remainder. The gene calls are TRBV5-1 and TRBJ2-5, with 7 bases lining up with TRBD1. Germline CDR1 SGHRS, CDR2 YFSETQ. The CDR3 consists of 14 residues. The V and J ends lost 4 bases and 4 bases, in that order; junction bases with no gene match: 7. CDR3: CASSIETGRETQYF. CDR3 DNA (partial): TGCGCCAGCAGCATAGAGACAGGGCGAGAGACC.

This clone was recorded at least ten times. The CDR3 end falls 3 residues outside the read, so it is completed with the germline J gene. The chain combines TRBV18 with TRBJ2-7; the D is unclear. Trimming stripped 6 bases from V and 2 bases from J, with 14 bases between. Germline CDR1 is KGHSH and CDR2 is LQKENI. CDR3 length equals 14 residues. The sequenced part of the CDR3 DNA is TGTGCCAGCTCGGCGACTGGCCGGACCTACGAG. Its protein is CASSATGRTYE. The whole CDR3 sequence reads CASSATGRTYEQYF.

This clone was observed at least ten times. The read finishes 3 residues shy of the CDR3 end, and the germline J gene is used to complete it. The rearrangement links TRBV18 to TRBJ2-3; maybe TRBD2 (5 bases). The CDR3 is 14 amino acids. V was cut by 3 bases and J by 2 bases, with 9 bases left in between. Germline V CDR1 and CDR2: KGHSH, LQKENI. The CDR3 DNA, read in part, is TGTGCCAGCTCACCCAGCGGTTTCACAGATACG. Translation: CASSPSGFTDT. The CDR3 in its entirety is CASSPSGFTDTQYF.

This clone was counted many times. The read halts 3 residues ahead of the CDR3 end, with the missing end drawn from the germline J gene. This rearrangement joins TRBV28 to TRBJ2-3; TRBD1 matches 12 bases. J gave up 4 bases and V 6 bases, and 5 bases lay outside the gene matches. The germline V gene has CDR1 MDHEN and CDR2 SYDVKM. The CDR3 totals 15 residues. The sequenced CDR3 bases are TGTGCCAGCAGACTCGGGACAGGGGGCGCAGATACG. Translating it yields CASRLGTGGADT. The whole CDR3 sequence is CASRLGTGGADTQYF.

There are many counts of this clone. The CDR3 end falls 3 residues outside the read, so it is completed with the germline J gene. The chain uses TRBV14 and TRBJ2-3, with 7 nucleotides matching TRBD2. V trimming: 0 bases; J trimming: 3 bases; junction bases outside the gene matches: 9. Germline CDR1 is SGHDN and CDR2 is FVKESK. There are 17 residues in the CDR3. The CDR3: CASSQEYSGGKTDTQYF. Incomplete CDR3 DNA: TGTGCCAGCAGCCAAGAGTATTCGGGGGGTAAAACAGATACG.

This clone was picked up many times. The read terminates 3 residues before the CDR3 end, so the remaining end is supplied by the germline J gene. V gene TRBV5-1 combines with J gene TRBJ1-1; D might be TRBD1 (6 bases). Germline V lookup: CDR1 SGHRS, CDR2 YFSETQ. V shed 4 bases and J shed 4 bases, with 17 bases lying between them. The CDR3 is made up of 15 amino acids. The CDR3 is CASSQRGGVGTEAFF. CDR3 DNA, as far as it was read: TGCGCCAGCAGCCAGAGGGGGGGAGTCGGCACTGAA.

In this sample, this clone turned up many times. The read gets to within 3 residues of the CDR3 end, and the germline J gene fills in the rest. The chain has TRBV2 and TRBJ1-2; 11 positions match TRBD1. Germline V gene sequence: CDR1 SNHLY, CDR2 FYNNEI. Unmatched junction bases numbered 3, after V lost 6 bases and J lost 3 bases. CDR3 length equals 14 residues. CDR3 protein: CASRGQGGYYGYTF. The CDR3 bases that were read are TGTGCCAGCAGGGGACAGGGGGGGTACTATGGC.

This clone was seen ten or more times. The read ends 3 residues shy of where the CDR3 ends; the end is completed using the germline J gene. The chain carries TRBV10-3 and TRBJ2-1; 9 bases are shared with TRBD1. This CDR3 region has 13 residues. The germline V gene has CDR1 ENHRY and CDR2 SYGVKD. Trimming cost V 6 bases and J 9 bases; bases outside gene matches: 6. CDR3 amino acids: CAIRAGQGFEQFF. Incomplete CDR3 DNA: TGTGCCATCAGGGCAGGACAGGGGTTTGAG.

The table lists this clone with many counts. The DNA ends 3 residues before the CDR3 does, and the rest of the CDR3 is filled in from the germline J gene. This chain links TRBV9 with TRBJ2-5; D possibly corresponds to TRBD1 (5 bases). Trimming cost V 0 bases and J 5 bases, with 11 bases left between them. The germline gives CDR1 SGDLS, CDR2 YYNGEE. The CDR3 is 14 amino acids. The sequenced CDR3 bases are TGTGCCAGCAGCGTAGCTGGGGCCAGTGAGACC. Its translation: CASSVAGASET. The complete CDR3 sequence is CASSVAGASETQYF. The full variable domain, with the rest looked up from reference TRBV9 and TRBJ2-5, is DSGVTQTPKHLITATGQRVTLRCSPRSGDLSVYWYQQSLDQGLQFLIQYYNGEERAKGNILERFSAQQFPDLHSELNLSSLELGDSALYFCASSVAGASETQYFGPGTRLLVL.

This clone occurred many times. The CDR3 end is not reached by the read, which stops 3 residues before it; the germline J gene fills it in. The chain is built from TRBV12-5 and TRBJ2-5; the D is unclear. CDR1 LGHNT and CDR2 FRNRAP come from the germline V gene. This CDR3 has 12 residues. V shed 6 bases and J shed 3 bases, with 8 bases lying between them. CDR3 region: CASGFQEETQYF. The covered CDR3 bases are TGTGCTAGTGGCTTTCAGGAAGAGACC.

Many counts were recorded for this clone. The observed sequence ends 3 residues before the CDR3 terminus, with the missing tail filled in from the germline J gene. This chain links TRBV6-8 with TRBJ2-3; TRBD2 matches 8 bases. The CDR3 spans 16 residues. Germline CDR1 MNHGY, CDR2 SAAAGT. V shed 5 bases, J shed 5 bases, and the junction held 12 bases outside the gene matches. The sequenced CDR3 bases are TGTGCCAGCAGTCATACCGGGACTAGACACAAAGATACG. Its protein is CASSHTGTRHKDT. The whole CDR3 sequence reads CASSHTGTRHKDTQYF.

This clone was detected only a few times. The CDR3 end falls 3 residues outside the read, so it is completed with the germline J gene. The V and J genes are TRBV19 and TRBJ2-5, with 10 bases matching TRBD1. J lost 4 bases, V lost 10 bases, and 24 bases had no gene match. This CDR3 has 19 amino acids. Per germline, CDR1 LNHDA and CDR2 SQIVND (reference sequence). CDR3 sequence reads: CANSPSRDRGFEVGETQYF. CDR3 DNA, as far as it was read: TGTGCCAATAGCCCATCAAGGGACAGGGGTTTCGAAGTCGGAGAGACC.